Listed below are T cell receptor beta chains from one sample, sequenced in a study of T cells in tuberculosis. The table came from immunoSEQ multiplex PCR; TCRdb's copy has only in-frame clones and leaves some out. The sample contains tens of thousands of clones, about 82% of which appear only once. Here the sequenced sample was PBMCs, taken at tuberculosis diagnosis. These receptors were obtained from an adult with tuberculosis. Each CDR3 is given with its conserved first and last residue. Fields, in order: J gene, V gene, D gene, clone size, CDR3 protein, CDR3 DNA. The D gene is left open where the match is weak. The size of a clone is reported for some rows only, either as once, few or many, or as a class for expanded clones.

J gene: TRBJ2-1
V gene: TRBV2
D gene: TRBD2
clone size: -
CDR3 protein: CASSDRTSGDYNEQFF
CDR3 DNA: TGTGCCAGCAGTGACCGGACTAGCGGGGACTACAATGAGCAGTTCTTC

J gene: TRBJ2-3
V gene: TRBV7-3
D gene: -
clone size: -
CDR3 protein: CASSLDGGTDTQYF
CDR3 DNA: TGTGCCAGCAGCTTAGACGGGGGCACAGATACGCAGTATTTT

J gene: TRBJ2-5
V gene: TRBV5-1
D gene: TRBD2
clone size: -
CDR3 protein: CASSWEGLVQETQYF
CDR3 DNA: TGCGCCAGCAGCTGGGAGGGATTGGTCCAAGAGACCCAGTACTTC

J gene: TRBJ2-1
V gene: TRBV29-1
D gene: TRBD1
clone size: -
CDR3 protein: CSVESRGLTNEQFF
CDR3 DNA: TGCAGCGTTGAAAGCAGGGGGCTGACAAATGAGCAGTTCTTC

J gene: TRBJ2-4
V gene: TRBV29-1
D gene: -
clone size: -
CDR3 protein: CSGGGGNIQYF
CDR3 DNA: TGCAGCGGAGGGGGGGGAAACATTCAGTACTTC

J gene: TRBJ2-1
V gene: TRBV7-3
D gene: TRBD2
clone size: -
CDR3 protein: CASSFGLAAYNEQFF
CDR3 DNA: TGTGCCAGCAGCTTCGGACTAGCCGCTTACAATGAGCAGTTCTTC

J gene: TRBJ1-4
V gene: TRBV7-9
D gene: TRBD1
clone size: -
CDR3 protein: CASSPGTGAILNEKLFF
CDR3 DNA: TGTGCCAGCAGCCCCGGGACAGGGGCAATCCTTAATGAAAAACTGTTTTTT

J gene: TRBJ2-2
V gene: TRBV27
D gene: -
clone size: -
CDR3 protein: CASSSSPRGPDTGELFF
CDR3 DNA: TGTGCCAGCAGTTCGTCCCCCAGGGGCCCCGACACCGGGGAGCTGTTTTTT

J gene: TRBJ2-5
V gene: TRBV7-8
D gene: -
clone size: -
CDR3 protein: CASSLLYQETQYF
CDR3 DNA: TGTGCCAGCAGCTTACTATACCAAGAGACCCAGTACTTC

J gene: TRBJ2-1
V gene: TRBV5-1
D gene: TRBD2
clone size: -
CDR3 protein: CASSATGTNITNEQFF
CDR3 DNA: TGCGCCAGCAGCGCAACCGGGACTAACATTACTAATGAGCAGTTCTTC

J gene: TRBJ2-4
V gene: TRBV18
D gene: TRBD1
clone size: -
CDR3 protein: CASSPGTGEIQYF
CDR3 DNA: TGTGCCAGCTCACCCGGGACAGGGGAGATTCAGTACTTC

J gene: TRBJ2-7
V gene: TRBV28
D gene: -
clone size: -
CDR3 protein: CASTSSYEQYF
CDR3 DNA: TGTGCCAGCACTAGCTCCTACGAGCAGTACTTC

J gene: TRBJ2-3
V gene: TRBV7-9
D gene: TRBD1
clone size: -
CDR3 protein: CASSSNPGQGTTDTQYF
CDR3 DNA: TGTGCCAGCAGTTCAAACCCGGGACAGGGAACGACAGATACGCAGTATTTT

J gene: TRBJ2-3
V gene: TRBV2
D gene: -
clone size: -
CDR3 protein: CASTADSTDTQYF
CDR3 DNA: TGTGCCAGCACCGCGGACAGTACAGATACGCAGTATTTT

J gene: TRBJ2-1
V gene: TRBV5-6
D gene: TRBD1
clone size: -
CDR3 protein: CASSPIDRVYNEQFF
CDR3 DNA: TGTGCCAGCAGCCCAATCGACAGGGTTTACAATGAGCAGTTCTTC

J gene: TRBJ1-5
V gene: TRBV2
D gene: TRBD1
clone size: -
CDR3 protein: CASSKTRTGNQPQHF
CDR3 DNA: TGTGCCAGCAGTAAAACCCGGACAGGTAATCAGCCCCAGCATTTT

J gene: TRBJ1-2
V gene: TRBV27
D gene: TRBD1
clone size: -
CDR3 protein: CASRDYRQGDYGYTF
CDR3 DNA: TGTGCCAGCAGGGACTATAGACAGGGCGACTATGGCTACACCTTC

J gene: TRBJ1-4
V gene: TRBV4-1
D gene: -
clone size: -
CDR3 protein: CASSQGSEEVKLFF
CDR3 DNA: TGCGCCAGCAGCCAAGGCTCGGAAGAGGTAAAACTGTTTTTT

J gene: TRBJ2-3
V gene: TRBV9
D gene: -
clone size: -
CDR3 protein: CASSVYEDTQYF
CDR3 DNA: TGTGCCAGCAGCGTCTATGAAGATACGCAGTATTTT

J gene: TRBJ1-5
V gene: TRBV5-5
D gene: TRBD1
clone size: -
CDR3 protein: CASSLTGTGQPQHF
CDR3 DNA: TGTGCCAGCAGCCTGACAGGGACCGGACAGCCCCAGCATTTT

J gene: TRBJ2-1
V gene: TRBV19
D gene: -
clone size: -
CDR3 protein: CASSRDSKLSYNEQFF
CDR3 DNA: TGTGCCAGTAGTAGAGACTCCAAACTCTCCTACAATGAGCAGTTCTTC

J gene: TRBJ2-2
V gene: TRBV28
D gene: -
clone size: -
CDR3 protein: CASSASPGASPSPGELFF
CDR3 DNA: TGTGCCAGCAGTGCTTCGCCAGGGGCCTCCCCGAGCCCCGGGGAGCTGTTTTTT

J gene: TRBJ2-3
V gene: TRBV5-1
D gene: -
clone size: once
CDR3 protein: CASGGEYTDTQYF
CDR3 DNA: TGCGCCAGCGGAGGGGAATACACAGATACGCAGTATTTT

J gene: TRBJ1-1
V gene: TRBV6-5
D gene: TRBD1
clone size: -
CDR3 protein: CATSATGFNPEAFF
CDR3 DNA: TGTGCCACCTCAGCGACAGGGTTTAACCCTGAAGCTTTCTTT

J gene: TRBJ2-3
V gene: TRBV6-4
D gene: TRBD2
clone size: -
CDR3 protein: CASSEGLAGGSDTQYF
CDR3 DNA: TGTGCCAGCAGTGAGGGCCTAGCGGGGGGGTCAGATACGCAGTATTTT

J gene: TRBJ2-7
V gene: TRBV5-1
D gene: TRBD1
clone size: -
CDR3 protein: CVSSIDRASYEQYF
CDR3 DNA: TGCGTCAGCAGCATAGACAGGGCCTCCTACGAGCAGTACTTC

J gene: TRBJ2-2
V gene: TRBV7-3
D gene: TRBD2
clone size: few
CDR3 protein: CASSALAGSFPGELFF
CDR3 DNA: TGTGCCAGCAGCGCCTTAGCGGGCTCATTCCCTGGGGAGCTGTTTTTT

J gene: TRBJ2-1
V gene: TRBV19
D gene: -
clone size: -
CDR3 protein: CASSIDLRDSYNEQFF
CDR3 DNA: TGTGCCAGTAGTATAGATCTGCGGGACTCGTACAATGAGCAGTTCTTC

J gene: TRBJ2-1
V gene: TRBV11-3
D gene: TRBD2
clone size: few
CDR3 protein: CASSPGWTSGSSYNEQFF
CDR3 DNA: TGTGCCAGCAGCCCAGGGTGGACTAGCGGGAGCTCCTACAATGAGCAGTTCTTC